Included here is one TCR beta chain sequence, with context. The antigen is not known. This sample is drawn from a study of cytomegalovirus exposure and HLA in healthy donors. Whole-study context: From HLA-typed donors, an early data release held tens of millions of unique TCRs.

60 Vbeta and 13 Jbeta primers were used in PCR. Clones were sequenced by immunoSEQ multiplex PCR, and TCRdb holds only the in-frame ones, with some missing. The profile shows over 65,000 clones, approximately 80% of them singletons. Study-wide results and caveats: Association with HLA alleles at 0.05 false discovery rate was found for around 15,000 TCR beta sequences in a later analysis. Common viral pathogens (according to a later analysis) appeared linked to several of the most significant clusters.

Looked up from germline, CDR1 is MNHEY and CDR2 is SMNVEV (reference sequence). There are 14 residues in the CDR3. V lost 6 bases and J lost 5, with 16 bases in between. The V call is TRBV27, the J call TRBJ2-5; D may be TRBD2 (5 bases). This sequence originates from a woman in her 30s in good health and CMV-seronegative. Input material: PBMCs. The CDR3 DNA reads TGTGCCAGCAGCGTGACTACGATCTCGGAGACCCAGTACTTC. This encodes CASSVTTISETQYF.